This TCR beta chain derives from a study of T cells in Graves' hyperthyroidism and ophthalmopathy. Study-wide results and limits: Stable hyperthyroidism was separated from ophthalmopathy by a model based on 13 V-J features. Ophthalmopathy onset followed model prediction by a median about six months.

From RNA transcripts, TCR beta CDR3 regions were amplified. The study used the HTBI primer set for a first-round RT-PCR of the TCR CDR3. TCRdb redid the calling of the multiplex PCR reads with MiXCR, one entry per CDR3 protein. The data show about 590,000 distinct CDR3 sequences, approximately 14% seen once. Trimming cost V 4 bases and J 3 bases; bases outside gene matches: 9. Germline CDR1 and CDR2: MNHNS and SASEGT. CDR3 length: 15 amino acids. A note on this clonotype: The antigen is undetermined.

Disease lasting under 3 months, a NOSPECS grade of at least 4, and a Clinical Activity Score of at least 3 were features of the ophthalmopathy patients. Any patient presenting with uncontrolled infection, other autoimmune disease, pregnancy or lactation was left out. The J gene is TRBJ2-7, the V gene TRBV6-1; TRBD1 matches at 7 bases. Material for sequencing was blood. This receptor was obtained from a young woman with Graves' ophthalmopathy. The CDR3 DNA reads as TGTGCCAGCAGTGCAAGCCTCGGGACAGTCTACGAGCAGTACTTC. Translation gives CASSASLGTVYEQYF.